Each of the 2 T cell receptor beta chains below was sequenced from the same sample in a study of CD8+ T cells in alopecia areata. Reverse transcription of extracted RNA yielded cDNA, which provided the sequencing template. Some clones are missing from TCRdb's copy, which holds only in-frame ones; the method was immunoSEQ multiplex PCR. The top ten clones hold around 20% of a sample with over 100,000 clones, 49% of them seen once. The sample here was CD8+ T cells sorted from blood, taken at week 0. These receptors were obtained from a human donor with alopecia areata.

This sequence joins TRBV30 and TRBJ1-1; tentative D call: TRBD1 (5 bases). The CDR3 consists of 14 residues. Per germline, CDR1 GTSNPN and CDR2 SVGIG (reference sequence). DNA of the CDR3: TGTGGTACAGGACCCGAGTCGGAAGACACTGAAGCTTTCTTT. Amino acids: CGTGPESEDTEAFF. Looking up the rest from reference TRBV30 and TRBJ1-1 gives the full variable domain: SQTIHQWPATLVQPVGSPLSLECTVEGTSNPNLYWYRQAAGRGLQLLFYSVGIGQISSEVPQNLSASRPQDRQFILSSKKLLLSDSGFYLCGTGPESEDTEAFFGQGTRLTVV.

The chain recombines TRBV2 with TRBJ2-5; TRBD2 is a possible D gene (5 bases). The V end lost 6 bases, the J end lost 2 bases, and 16 bases lay between the germline ends. This CDR3 comprises 15 residues. CDR1 SNHLY and CDR2 FYNNEI come from the germline V gene. This CDR3 reads CASRHHEGNQETQYF. DNA of the CDR3: TGTGCCAGCAGACACCACGAGGGAAATCAAGAGACCCAGTACTTC.